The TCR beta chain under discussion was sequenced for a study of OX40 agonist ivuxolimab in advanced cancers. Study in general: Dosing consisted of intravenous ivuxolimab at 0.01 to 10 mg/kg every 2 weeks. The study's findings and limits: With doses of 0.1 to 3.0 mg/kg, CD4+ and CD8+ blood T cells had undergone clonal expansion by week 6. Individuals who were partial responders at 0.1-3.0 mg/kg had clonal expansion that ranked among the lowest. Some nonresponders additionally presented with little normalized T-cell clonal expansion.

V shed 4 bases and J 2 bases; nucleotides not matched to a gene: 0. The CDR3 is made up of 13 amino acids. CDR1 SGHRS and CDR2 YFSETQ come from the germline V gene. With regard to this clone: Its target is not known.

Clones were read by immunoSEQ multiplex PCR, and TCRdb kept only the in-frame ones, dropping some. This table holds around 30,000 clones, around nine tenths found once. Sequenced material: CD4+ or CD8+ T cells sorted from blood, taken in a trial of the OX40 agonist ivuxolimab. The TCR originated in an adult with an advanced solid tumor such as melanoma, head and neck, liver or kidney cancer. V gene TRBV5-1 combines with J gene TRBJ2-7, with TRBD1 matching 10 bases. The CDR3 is CASSGTGAYEQYF. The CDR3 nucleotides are TGCGCCAGCAGCGGGACAGGGGCCTACGAGCAGTACTTC.